These 16 T cell receptor beta chains share one sample of origin, sequenced in a study of shared clonotypes between healthy human individuals. Libraries were prepared by immunoSEQ multiplex PCR; TCRdb keeps only in-frame clonotypes and omits some of them. This sample has about 2.3 million clones; just under 95% occur once, and the top ten carry 0.37%. The sequenced sample was naive CD4+ T cells from PBMCs. Regarding subset: CD45RA+ positively selected. These receptors came from a young man in good health. Some clones in this sample may be carry-over from other donors' samples.

Here the CDR3 DNA reads TGCAGTGCCAGCGGGGGTCAGACCCAGTACTTC. The encoded protein is CSASGGQTQYF. The V gene is TRBV20-1, the J gene TRBJ2-5; 8 bases fit TRBD2. CDR3 size: 11 residues. The germline V gene has CDR1 DFQATT and CDR2 SNEGSKA (reference sequence). J lost 6 bases, V lost 6 bases, and 3 bases had no gene match.

This chain links TRBV28 with TRBJ1-5; D remains ambiguous. The CDR3 is 14 residues long. The V end was cut by 3 bases, the J end by 0 bases, with 6 bases between. The germline V gene encodes CDR1 MDHEN and CDR2 SYDVKM. For the CDR3, the DNA is TGTGCCAGCAGTTTTTACCATAGCAATCAGCCCCAGCATTTT. Residues: CASSFYHSNQPQHF. Looking up the rest from reference TRBV28 and TRBJ1-5 gives the full variable domain: DVKVTQSSRYLVKRTGEKVFLECVQDMDHENMFWYRQDPGLGLRLIYFSYDVKMKEKGDIPEGYSVSREKKERFSLILESASTNQTSMYLCASSFYHSNQPQHFGDGTRLSIL.

V and J are TRBV7-8 and TRBJ2-5; D unresolved. Germline V gives CDR1 SGHVS, CDR2 FQNEAQ. V lost 7 bases and J 4 bases, leaving 16 bases between the germline ends. The CDR3 covers 14 residues. The CDR3 sequence: CASTRRADRETQYF. Written as DNA, the CDR3 is TGTGCCAGCACCCGGCGCGCAGACCGAGAGACCCAGTACTTC. The whole variable domain, remainder taken from reference TRBV7-8 and TRBJ2-5, is GAGVSQSPRYKVAKRGQDVALRCDPISGHVSLFWYQQALGQGPEFLTYFQNEAQLDKSGLPSDRFFAERPEGSVSTLKIQRTQQEDSAVYLCASTRRADRETQYFGPGTRLLVL.

The chain couples TRBV13 to TRBJ2-5; 10 bases agree with TRBD2. The junction had 17 bases not matched to a gene; V was cut back by 6 bases and J by 4 bases. This CDR3 is 18 amino acids long. Per the germline V gene, CDR1 is PRHDT and CDR2 is FYEKMQ (reference sequence). CDR3 loop: CASRMVLAGARRRETQYF. Here the CDR3 DNA reads TGTGCCAGCAGGATGGTGCTAGCGGGAGCACGGAGGAGAGAGACCCAGTACTTC.

V and J are TRBV7-9 and TRBJ1-2, with D possibly TRBD1 on 5 matching bases. V was shortened by 0 bases and J by 6 bases, with 11 bases between the two germline ends. The CDR3 has 14 amino acids. The germline V gene has CDR1 SEHNR and CDR2 FQNEAQ (reference sequence). In DNA form, the CDR3 reads TGTGCCAGCAGCTTAGCGGGCCGGGGGGATGGCTACACCTTC. Protein sequence: CASSLAGRGDGYTF. The full variable domain, in which reference TRBV7-9 and TRBJ1-2 provide the parts outside the CDR3, is DTGVSQNPRHKITKRGQNVTFRCDPISEHNRLYWYRQTLGQGPEFLTYFQNEAQLEKSRLLSDRFSAERPKGSFSTLEIQRTEQGDSAMYLCASSLAGRGDGYTFGSGTRLTVV.

The chain joins TRBV28 to TRBJ1-2; no clear D. From germline, CDR1 is MDHEN and CDR2 SYDVKM. This CDR3 has 14 residues. Deletions cut 5 bases from V and 4 bases from J, with 14 bases between. CDR3 DNA sequence: TGTGCCAGCAGTCCCCCACAGAGTATCTATGGCTACACCTTC. Protein sequence: CASSPPQSIYGYTF.

This rearrangement joins TRBV27 to TRBJ2-5, with D possibly TRBD2 on 6 matching bases. Germline CDR1 MNHEY, CDR2 SMNVEV (reference sequence). The CDR3 extends over 14 amino acids. V was cut by 6 bases and J by 3 bases, with 14 bases left in between. For the CDR3, the DNA is TGTGCCAGCAGCCCCAGGTCGGGGGAAGAGACCCAGTACTTC. Translated, it gives CASSPRSGEETQYF.

The V and J genes are TRBV6-5 and TRBJ1-2; D gene unclear. Trimming stripped 6 bases from V and 7 bases from J, with 9 bases between. The germline V gene has CDR1 MNHEY and CDR2 SVGAGI. This CDR3 has 11 residues. CDR3: CASRSTSGYTF. In DNA form, the CDR3 reads TGTGCCAGCAGGAGCACCAGTGGCTACACCTTC.

The rearrangement uses TRBV20-1 and TRBJ1-2; no reliable D call. V lost 5 bases and J lost 6, with 7 bases in between. Germline V gene sequence: CDR1 DFQATT, CDR2 SNEGSKA (reference sequence). CDR3 length: 10 residues. The CDR3: CSAHPDGYTF. The CDR3 nucleotides are TGCAGTGCTCACCCGGATGGCTACACCTTC.

As DNA, the CDR3 is TGCGCCAGCAGCCATGGGGACACCTACAATGAGCAGTTCTTC. It translates to CASSHGDTYNEQFF. V is TRBV5-1 and J is TRBJ2-1, with TRBD1 as a possible D gene (6 bases). The CDR3 is 14 residues long. CDR1 and CDR2 from the germline V gene are SGHRS and YFSETQ. The ends were cut back, 4 bases at V and 2 bases at J, with 10 bases in the middle.

This chain uses TRBV27 with TRBJ2-7; D is tentatively TRBD1 or TRBD2 (7 bases each). The CDR3 is 16 residues long. The ends were cut back, 5 bases at V and 6 bases at J, with 23 bases in the middle. The germline CDR1 and CDR2 sequences are MNHEY and SMNVEV (reference sequence). CDR3 sequence reads: CASSPQGGTTYGEQYF. For the CDR3, the DNA is TGTGCCAGCAGTCCCCAGGGGGGGACTACCTACGGCGAGCAGTACTTC.

The chain employs TRBV5-1 and TRBJ1-1; D unresolved. The CDR3 contains 14 residues. Germline-derived CDR1 and CDR2 are SGHRS and YFSETQ. Trimming removed 4 bases at V and 1 base at J, with 11 bases between. This CDR3 is CASSVDGKNTEAFF. In DNA, the CDR3 is TGCGCCAGCAGCGTCGACGGGAAGAACACTGAAGCTTTCTTT.

The chain recombines TRBV5-4 with TRBJ2-7; TRBD1 agrees at 9 bases. This CDR3 has 15 amino acids. The germline V gene has CDR1 SGHNT and CDR2 YYREEE (reference sequence). Trimming cost V 5 bases and J 5 bases; bases outside gene matches: 11. CDR3 DNA sequence: TGTGCCAGCAGATCTCCGGGACAGGGAAAACACGAGCAGTACTTC. Protein sequence: CASRSPGQGKHEQYF.

The chain joins TRBV11-2 to TRBJ2-1; 9 nucleotides agree with TRBD2. V trimming: 4 bases; J trimming: 12 bases; junction bases outside the gene matches: 19. Germline V gives CDR1 SGHAT, CDR2 FQNNGV. The CDR3 sequence is 17 residues long. CDR3 in amino acids: CASSSTLSGSGSNRQFF. CDR3 DNA sequence: TGTGCCAGCAGCTCCACCTTGAGTGGTAGCGGGAGTAATCGGCAGTTCTTC.

The chain recombines TRBV7-8 with TRBJ2-7; either TRBD1 or TRBD2 may supply D (5 bases each). Germline V lookup: CDR1 SGHVS, CDR2 FQNEAQ. The V end lost 1 base, the J end lost 1 base, and 11 bases lay between the germline ends. The CDR3 has 15 residues. The CDR3 loop reads CASSLGGTVSYEQYF. The CDR3 DNA sequence: TGTGCCAGCAGCTTAGGTGGGACGGTATCCTACGAGCAGTACTTC.

V usage is TRBV28 and J usage is TRBJ2-4; TRBD1 aligns across 7 bases. Germline loops: CDR1 MDHEN, CDR2 SYDVKM. V lost 5 bases and J lost 4; bases outside the gene matches: 14. This CDR3 has 17 residues. The CDR3 loop reads CASSPTGRDRWKNIQYF. As DNA, the CDR3 is TGTGCCAGCAGTCCCACAGGACGGGACAGATGGAAAAACATTCAGTACTTC.